One and the same sample provided the 5 T cell receptor beta chains below, sequenced in a study of spatial heterogeneity in lung cancer (dated by TCRdb to the late 2010s). The antigens of these receptors remain unknown. The intended sense of this specimen's time point label: sample taken at primary tumor resection. Libraries came from 5' RACE. The listed sequencing device is NextSeq 500. In-frame beta chains were kept once TCRdb had trimmed the public reads at Q25 with fastp and called clones with MiXCR. When rows share a CDR3 protein, they turn into one entry using the most common DNA and genes. The sample table holds about 24,000 distinct CDR3 sequences, of which roughly 10% were seen once. The ten top clones hold almost 8% of the sample. General findings and caveats noted by the study authors: The tumor nonsynonymous mutation count correlated with the number of expanded alpha and beta TCRs within the tumor.

The sample was lung tumor tissue, taken at surgery. Source of these receptors: a male donor with early-stage non-small cell lung cancer.

This clonotype was seen a few times. The chain combines TRBV27 with TRBJ2-1; D perhaps matches TRBD1 (6 bases). The CDR3 runs 14 residues. CDR1 is MNHEY and CDR2 is SMNVEV in the germline V gene (reference sequence). The V end lost 5 bases, the J end lost 9 bases, and 17 bases lay between the germline ends. The CDR3 spells CASSLSNRAGEQFF. For the CDR3, the DNA is TGTGCCAGCAGTCTCTCCAACAGGGCCGGTGAGCAGTTCTTC.

This clonotype was detected many times. The chain employs TRBV19 and TRBJ1-4, with D unclear. V was cut by 2 bases and J by 8 bases, with 3 bases left in between. Germline values: CDR1 LNHDA, CDR2 SQIVND (reference sequence). This CDR3 region has 11 residues. DNA for the CDR3: TGTGCCAGTAGTATACAGGAAAAACTGTTTTTT. It is translated as CASSIQEKLFF.

This clonotype came up many times. The chain couples TRBV24-1 to TRBJ2-5; weak D call: TRBD1 (5 bases). The germline V gene has CDR1 KGHDR and CDR2 SFDVKD. This CDR3 has 15 amino acids. V gave up 3 bases and J gave up 7 bases, with 17 bases separating them. In DNA, the CDR3 is TGTGCCACCAGTGATATGTTCGACAGTATCGGGACCCAGTACTTC. Encoded protein: CATSDMFDSIGTQYF.

About this clonotype itself: An end of the junction differs from the germline gene, which may be a read error. The chain couples TRBV2 to TRBJ2-5, with TRBD1 matching 9 bases. Per the germline V gene, CDR1 is SNHLY and CDR2 is FYNNEI. CDR3 length: 15 residues. The CDR3 coding sequence is TGTGCCAGCAGACCTTGGACAGGGGTCCAAGGGACCCAGTACTTC. Translation gives CASRPWTGVQGTQYF.

V gene TRBV7-8 combines with J gene TRBJ2-1; D gene ambiguous. V lost 7 bases, J lost 5 bases, and 6 bases lay in between. CDR3 size: 11 residues. Per germline, CDR1 SGHVS and CDR2 FQNEAQ. CDR3 sequence: CASTFHNEQFF. CDR3 bases: TGTGCCAGCACCTTTCACAATGAGCAGTTCTTC.